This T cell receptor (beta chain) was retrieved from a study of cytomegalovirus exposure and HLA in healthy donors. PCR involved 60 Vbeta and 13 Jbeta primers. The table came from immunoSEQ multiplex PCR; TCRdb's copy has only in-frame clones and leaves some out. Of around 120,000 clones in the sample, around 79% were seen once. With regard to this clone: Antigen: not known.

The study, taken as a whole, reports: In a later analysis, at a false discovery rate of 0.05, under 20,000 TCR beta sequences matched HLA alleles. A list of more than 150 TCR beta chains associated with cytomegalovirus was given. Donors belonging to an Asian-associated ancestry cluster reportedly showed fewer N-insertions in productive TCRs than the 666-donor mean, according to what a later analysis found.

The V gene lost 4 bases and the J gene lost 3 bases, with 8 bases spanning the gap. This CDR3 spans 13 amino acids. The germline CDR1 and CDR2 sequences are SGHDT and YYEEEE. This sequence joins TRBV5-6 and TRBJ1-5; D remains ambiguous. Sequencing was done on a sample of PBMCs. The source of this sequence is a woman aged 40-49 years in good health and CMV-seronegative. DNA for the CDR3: TGTGCCAGCAGCGGCACCCCCAATCAGCCCCAGCATTTT. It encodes CASSGTPNQPQHF.